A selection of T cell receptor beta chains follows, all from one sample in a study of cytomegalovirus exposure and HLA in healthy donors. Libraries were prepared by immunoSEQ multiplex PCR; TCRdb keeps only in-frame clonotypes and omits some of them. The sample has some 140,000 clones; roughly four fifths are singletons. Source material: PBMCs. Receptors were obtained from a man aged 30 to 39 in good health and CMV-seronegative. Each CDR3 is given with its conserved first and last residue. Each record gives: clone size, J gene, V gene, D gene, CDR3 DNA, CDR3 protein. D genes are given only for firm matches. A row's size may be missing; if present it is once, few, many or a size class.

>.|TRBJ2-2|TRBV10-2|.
TGCGCCAGCGAAGGGAGGGGGAGCACCGGGGAGCTGTTTTTT
CASEGRGSTGELFF
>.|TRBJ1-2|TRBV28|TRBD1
TGTGCCATCGACCAGGGGGCTGGCTATGGCTACACCTTC
CAIDQGAGYGYTF
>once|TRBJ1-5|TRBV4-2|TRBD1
TGTGCCAGCAGCCAAGATTTACAGGGGGGCCAGCCCCAGCATTTT
CASSQDLQGGQPQHF
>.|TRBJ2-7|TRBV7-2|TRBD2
TGTGCCAGCAGCGATTATATCCGAAGACTAGCGGGAGTCCCTAACGAGCAGTACTTC
CASSDYIRRLAGVPNEQYF
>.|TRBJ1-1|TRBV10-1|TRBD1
TGCGCCAGCCCGATGAGCTCCAGGACAGGGAGGAACACTGAAGCTTTCTTT
CASPMSSRTGRNTEAFF
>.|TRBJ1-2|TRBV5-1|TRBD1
TGCGCCAGCAGCTTGCTCGGGACAGCTAACTATGGCTACACCTTC
CASSLLGTANYGYTF
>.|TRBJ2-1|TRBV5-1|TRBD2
TGCGCCAGCCAGGGGACTAGCGGGGGGGCCAGCGATGAGCAGTTCTTC
CASQGTSGGASDEQFF
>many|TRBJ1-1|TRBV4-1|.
TGCGCCAGCAGTAATGAGCCCACTAACACTGAAGCTTTCTTT
CASSNEPTNTEAFF
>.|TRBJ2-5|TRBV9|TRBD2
TGTGCCAGCAGCGTAGGCTCTAGCGGGAGTACAGAGACCCAGTACTTC
CASSVGSSGSTETQYF
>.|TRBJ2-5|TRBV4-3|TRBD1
TGCGCCAGCAGCCAAGAGCCCTATCGACAGGGGTTTGGATCGGAGACCCAGTACTTC
CASSQEPYRQGFGSETQYF
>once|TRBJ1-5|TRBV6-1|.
TGTGCCAGCACCTTACAGGAAGATCAGCCCCAGCATTTT
CASTLQEDQPQHF
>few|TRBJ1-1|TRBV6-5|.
TGTGCCAGCAGTTACTCGCCCGGCACTGAAGCTTTCTTT
CASSYSPGTEAFF
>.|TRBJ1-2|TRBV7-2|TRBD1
TGTGCCAGCAGCCGAGGCGGGACAGGGGGTGTCGTTGGCTATGGCTACACCTTC
CASSRGGTGGVVGYGYTF
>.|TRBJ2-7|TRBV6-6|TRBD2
TGTGCCAGCAGTCCTCGAGGGCTAGCGGGAATTTACGAGCAGTACTTC
CASSPRGLAGIYEQYF
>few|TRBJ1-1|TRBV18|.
TGTGCCAGCTCACCACTGGAGGGTTTCACTGAAGCTTTCTTT
CASSPLEGFTEAFF
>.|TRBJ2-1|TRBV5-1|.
TGCGCCAGCAGCTTGGTTGGGCTGGAGCAGTTCTTC
CASSLVGLEQFF
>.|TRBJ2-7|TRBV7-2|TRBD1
TGTGCCAGCAGCCCACAGGGGGTCTCCTACGAGCAGTACTTC
CASSPQGVSYEQYF
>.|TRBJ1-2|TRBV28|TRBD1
TGTGCCAGCAACTCCGGACAGGCCTATGGCTACACCTTC
CASNSGQAYGYTF
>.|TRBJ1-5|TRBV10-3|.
TGTGCCATCAGTGTTACAGGAGTTAATAGCAATCAGCCCCAGCATTTT
CAISVTGVNSNQPQHF
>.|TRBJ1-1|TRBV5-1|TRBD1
TGCGCCAGCAGCTTGGCCCAGGGGGGAATCTCTGAAGCTTTCTTT
CASSLAQGGISEAFF
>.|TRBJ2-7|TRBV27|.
TGTGCCAGCAGTTTAGGACTTTCTCACATCTACGAGCAGTACTTC
CASSLGLSHIYEQYF
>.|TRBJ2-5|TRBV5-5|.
TGTGCCAGCAGCTCCAGGACAGCTCCTACCCAGTACTTC
CASSSRTAPTQYF
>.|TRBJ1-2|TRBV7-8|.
TGTGCCAGCAGCTTAGTCGGACAGCCCTATGGCTACACCTTC
CASSLVGQPYGYTF
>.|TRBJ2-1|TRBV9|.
TGTGCCAGCAGCGTAGGGGGGCAATTCATTGACAATGAGCAGTTCTTC
CASSVGGQFIDNEQFF
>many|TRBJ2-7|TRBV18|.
TGTGCCAGCTCACCTAAACAAACATCCTACGAGCAGTACTTC
CASSPKQTSYEQYF
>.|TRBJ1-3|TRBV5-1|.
TGCGCCAGCAGCCAGACTCCTGACTCTGGAAACACCATATATTTT
CASSQTPDSGNTIYF
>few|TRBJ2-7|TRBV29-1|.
TGCAGCGTTGAGGTAACCAGCGCAAACGAGCAGTACTTC
CSVEVTSANEQYF
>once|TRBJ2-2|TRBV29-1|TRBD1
TGCAGCGTCATTCGACAGGGTCACACCGGGGAGCTGTTTTTT
CSVIRQGHTGELFF
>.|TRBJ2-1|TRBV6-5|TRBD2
TGTGCCAGCAGTCCCGGGACTAGCGGGTACAATGAGCAGTTCTTC
CASSPGTSGYNEQFF
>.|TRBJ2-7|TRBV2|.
TGTGCCAGCAAGACGGGGTCCTACGAGCAGTACTTC
CASKTGSYEQYF
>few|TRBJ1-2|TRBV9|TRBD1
TGTGCCAGCAGCGTAGGACGACAGGGGATCTATGGCTACACCTTC
CASSVGRQGIYGYTF
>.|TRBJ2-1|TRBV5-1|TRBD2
TGCGCCAGCAGGGGACTAGCGGGGGGGTCGGTTGAGCAGTTCTTC
CASRGLAGGSVEQFF
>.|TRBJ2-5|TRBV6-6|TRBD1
TGTGCCAGCAGAACAGGGGAGTCTAAAGAGACCCAGTACTTC
CASRTGESKETQYF
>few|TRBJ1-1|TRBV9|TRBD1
TGTGCCAGCAGCCCACGGGACAGGGCGTTAACTGAAGCTTTCTTT
CASSPRDRALTEAFF
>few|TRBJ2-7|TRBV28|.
TGTGCCAGCAGTTCCCCCGCAGGGAAGCCCTACGAGCAGTACTTC
CASSSPAGKPYEQYF
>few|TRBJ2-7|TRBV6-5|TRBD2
TGTGCCAGCAGCCCAGTAGCGGGATCTGACGAGCAGTACTTC
CASSPVAGSDEQYF
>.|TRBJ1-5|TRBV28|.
TGTGCCAGCAGTTTGGTCAGGTTGGGCAATCAGCCCCAGCATTTT
CASSLVRLGNQPQHF
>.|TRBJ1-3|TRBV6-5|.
TGTGCCAGCCGGGGAGGGCAAAACACCATATATTTT
CASRGGQNTIYF
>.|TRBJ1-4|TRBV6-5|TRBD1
TGTGCCAGCACCGGACAGGGGGACGCGGAAAAACTGTTTTTT
CASTGQGDAEKLFF
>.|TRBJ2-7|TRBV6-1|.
TGTGCCAGCAGTGAACGTGTGTCCAGCTACGAGCAGTACTTC
CASSERVSSYEQYF
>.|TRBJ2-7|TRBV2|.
TGTGCCACCTCTACAGGGCTTGTGGGTTACGAGCAGTACTTC
CATSTGLVGYEQYF
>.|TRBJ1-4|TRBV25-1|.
TGTGCCAGTATGAGGGTAGATGAAAAACTGTTTTTT
CASMRVDEKLFF
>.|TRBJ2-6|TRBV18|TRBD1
TGTGCCAGCTCACCTCAGGGGGCCGGGGCCAACGTCCTGACTTTC
CASSPQGAGANVLTF
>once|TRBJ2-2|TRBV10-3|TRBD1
TGTGCCATCAGTGCTTTTGGACAGGGGGGGAACACCGGGGAGCTGTTTTTT
CAISAFGQGGNTGELFF
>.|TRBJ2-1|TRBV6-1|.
TGTGCCAGCAGTGAAGGGACTCCCTCCTACAATGAGCAGTTCTTC
CASSEGTPSYNEQFF
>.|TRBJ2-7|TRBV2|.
TGTGCCAGCAGCAACCCTTCCGGGAGTCCCTACGAGCAGTACTTC
CASSNPSGSPYEQYF
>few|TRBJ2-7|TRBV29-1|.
TGCAGCGTCAGGACCCAGGGGCCCCCCTACGAGCAGTACTTC
CSVRTQGPPYEQYF
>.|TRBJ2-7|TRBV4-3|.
TGCGCCAGCAGCCAAGAAGAGGCAGGGAATACCTACGAGCAGTACTTC
CASSQEEAGNTYEQYF
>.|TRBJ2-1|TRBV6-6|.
TGTGCCAGCAGCCCCACGGGGTACGTTGTAGATGAGCAGTTCTTC
CASSPTGYVVDEQFF
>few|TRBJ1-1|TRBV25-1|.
TGTGCCAGCAGCACAAACTCTGCGGATACTCCCATGAACACTGAAGCTTTCTTT
CASSTNSADTPMNTEAFF
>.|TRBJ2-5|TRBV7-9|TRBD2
TGTGGTTCGGCTAGCGGGCCTCAAGAGACCCAGTACTTC
CGSASGPQETQYF
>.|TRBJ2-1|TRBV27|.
TGTGCCAGCAAAACAAGAACAGGGCGGATACTCGATGAGCAGTTCTTC
CASKTRTGRILDEQFF
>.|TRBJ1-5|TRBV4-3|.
TGCGCCAGCAGCCACACCCATCGGGGGAATCAGCCCCAGCATTTT
CASSHTHRGNQPQHF
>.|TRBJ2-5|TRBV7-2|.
TGTGCCAGCAGCTTTCAGGGGTCGGTAGAGACCCAGTACTTC
CASSFQGSVETQYF
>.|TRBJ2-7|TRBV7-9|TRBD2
TGTGCCAGCAGCGCCGGGACTAGCGGGAACTACGAGCAGTACTTC
CASSAGTSGNYEQYF
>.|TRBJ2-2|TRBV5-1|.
TGCGCCAGCAGCTTGGTTGTGGGGAGAGACACCGGGGAGCTGTTTTTT
CASSLVVGRDTGELFF